A single sample gave rise to the 30 T cell receptor beta chains below, sequenced in a study of T cell responses to AZD1222 COVID-19 vaccine. Profiled with immunoSEQ multiplex PCR; TCRdb holds only in-frame clones, not every one. The sample shows roughly 150,000 clones, 70% to 90% of them seen only once. Sequences were derived from peripheral blood, sampled on day 0 of AZD1222 vaccination. The receptors come from an adult in good health.

The V gene is TRBV2, the J gene TRBJ1-2; possibly TRBD1 for D (5 bases). Trimming shortened V by 11 bases and J by 2 bases, and 9 bases separated the two germline ends. Germline V CDR1 and CDR2: SNHLY, FYNNEI. This CDR3 spans 11 amino acids. This CDR3 is CASGLNYGYTF. The CDR3 region has the DNA TGTGCCTCAGGGCTGAACTATGGCTACACCTTC.

This chain uses TRBV3-1 (or the pseudogene TRBV3-2) with TRBJ1-2; D is unclear. V lost 1 base and J 8 bases, leaving 5 bases between the germline ends. CDR1 is LGHDT, CDR2 YNNKEL, per germline (reference sequence). The CDR3 consists of 11 residues. The CDR3: CASSQGKGYTF. CDR3 bases: TGTGCCAGCAGCCAAGGAAAAGGCTACACCTTC.

V usage is TRBV19 and J usage is TRBJ1-2, with 11 bases matching TRBD1. Germline V gene sequence: CDR1 LNHDA, CDR2 SQIVND (reference sequence). The CDR3 is made up of 15 amino acids. With V trimmed by 5 bases and J by 7 bases, 9 bases remained unmatched. The CDR3 reads CASSPKDRGLAGYTF. In nucleotides, the CDR3 is TGTGCCAGTAGTCCAAAGGACAGGGGGCTTGCTGGCTACACCTTC. Full variable domain (outside the CDR3, taken from reference TRBV19 and TRBJ1-2): DGGITQSPKYLFRKEGQNVTLSCEQNLNHDAMYWYRQDPGQGLRLIYYSQIVNDFQKGDIAEGYSVSREKKESFPLTVTSAQKNPTAFYLCASSPKDRGLAGYTFGSGTRLTVV.

The chain couples TRBV29-1 to TRBJ2-7; D is undetermined. With 3 bases removed from V and 0 bases from J, the gap between germline ends came to 6 bases. There are 12 residues in the CDR3. The germline V gene encodes CDR1 SQVTM and CDR2 ANQGSEA. The CDR3 bases are TGCAGCGTTGAGACATTCTCCTACGAGCAGTACTTC. Its protein product is CSVETFSYEQYF.

The chain employs TRBV15 and TRBJ1-5; tentative D call: TRBD1 (5 bases). V lost 5 bases, J lost 4 bases, and 18 bases lay in between. The CDR3 has 16 residues. The germline V gene encodes CDR1 LNHNV and CDR2 YYDKDF (reference sequence). The CDR3 loop is CATSRSAAGWNQPQHF. CDR3 coding DNA: TGTGCCACCAGCCGTTCCGCGGCAGGGTGGAATCAGCCCCAGCATTTT.

A single count supports this clone. V and J are TRBV6-4 and TRBJ1-1; possible D gene TRBD1, 5 bases. V shed 6 bases and J shed 4 bases, with 15 bases lying between them. The CDR3 consists of 14 residues. Germline assignment: CDR1 MRHNA and CDR2 SNTAGT. The CDR3: CASRTVAEATEAFF. The CDR3 nucleotides are TGTGCCAGCAGGACAGTTGCCGAGGCCACTGAAGCTTTCTTT.

The rearrangement joins TRBV27 to TRBJ1-1, with D perhaps TRBD1 (5 bases). V lost 10 bases and J lost 1, with 7 bases in between. The CDR3 is 11 amino acids. CDR1 and CDR2 from the germline V gene are MNHEY and SMNVEV (reference sequence). The chain's CDR3 is CAIGTNTEAFF. In DNA, the CDR3 is TGTGCCATCGGGACGAACACTGAAGCTTTCTTT.

The chain employs TRBV6-5 and TRBJ1-2; D gene uncertain. This CDR3 contains 12 residues. The V gene lost 5 bases and the J gene lost 3 bases, with 7 bases spanning the gap. From germline, CDR1 is MNHEY and CDR2 SVGAGI. CDR3 in amino acids: CASSRRDYGYTF. The CDR3 DNA reads TGTGCCAGCAGTAGAAGGGACTATGGCTACACCTTC.

CDR3 nucleotide sequence: TGTGCTAGTGGTTTGGGACAGGGGAACTCTGGAAACACCATATATTTT. As protein: CASGLGQGNSGNTIYF. The chain uses TRBV12-5 and TRBJ1-3, with TRBD1 identical over 8 bases. The CDR3 runs to 16 residues. With 1 base clipped from V and 0 bases from J, the junction kept 2 bases outside the gene matches. Per the germline V gene, CDR1 is LGHNT and CDR2 is FRNRAP. The complete variable domain, with remaining parts taken from reference TRBV12-5 and TRBJ1-3, reads DARVTQTPRHKVTEMGQEVTMRCQPILGHNTVFWYRQTMMQGLELLAYFRNRAPLDDSGMPKDRFSAEMPDATLATLKIQPSEPRDSAVYFCASGLGQGNSGNTIYFGEGSWLTVV.

This chain connects TRBV7-9 to TRBJ2-7, with 11 bases lining up with TRBD1. CDR1 SEHNR and CDR2 FQNEAQ come from the germline V gene (reference sequence). V was clipped by 5 bases and J by 6 bases; unmatched bases: 9. The CDR3 totals 15 residues. CDR3 protein: CASSQSRTGGIEQYF. The DNA for the CDR3 is TGTGCCAGCAGCCAAAGTCGGACAGGGGGCATCGAGCAGTACTTC.

V is TRBV2 and J is TRBJ1-5; D remains unclear. CDR1 and CDR2 from the germline V gene are SNHLY and FYNNEI. The CDR3 is made up of 15 amino acids. The V and J ends lost 4 bases and 0 bases respectively, with 10 bases between them. The CDR3 DNA reads as TGTGCCAGCAGTGCGGAGGGCCATAGCAATCAGCCCCAGCATTTT. Translation: CASSAEGHSNQPQHF.

V usage is TRBV30 and J usage is TRBJ2-5; 11 nucleotides match TRBD2. J gave up 3 bases and V 8 bases, and 5 bases lay outside the gene matches. This CDR3 is built from 13 residues. Germline CDR1 is GTSNPN and CDR2 is SVGIG (reference sequence). DNA of the CDR3: TGTGCCGGAACACTAGCGGGAGAAGAGACCCAGTACTTC. Its protein product is CAGTLAGEETQYF.

This sequence joins TRBV18 and TRBJ2-5, with 12 bases identical to TRBD2. V shed 3 bases and J 5 bases; nucleotides not matched to a gene: 10. There are 17 residues in the CDR3. The germline V gene encodes CDR1 KGHSH and CDR2 LQKENI. DNA of the CDR3: TGTGCCAGCTCACCCCTCCCCCCACTAGCGGGAGGCGAGACCCAGTACTTC. Protein: CASSPLPPLAGGETQYF.

This chain uses TRBV28 with TRBJ1-2, with 9 bases aligning to TRBD1. The CDR3 length is 14 residues. Trimming took 7 bases from V and 9 from J; bases not matched to a gene: 12. The germline V gene has CDR1 MDHEN and CDR2 SYDVKM. CDR3 residues: CASMYPGTGRSYTF. The DNA for the CDR3 is TGTGCCAGCATGTATCCCGGGACAGGGAGAAGCTACACCTTC.

The chain uses TRBV27 and TRBJ2-7; tentatively, D is TRBD1 (9 bases). With 3 bases removed from V and 5 bases from J, the gap between germline ends came to 20 bases. The CDR3 totals 16 residues. Germline V lookup: CDR1 MNHEY, CDR2 SMNVEV (reference sequence). Here the CDR3 reads CASSFREGQGNHEQYF. CDR3 nucleotide sequence: TGTGCCAGCAGTTTCCGGGAGGGACAGGGAAACCACGAGCAGTACTTC.

J is TRBJ1-1 and V is TRBV7-8, with D unresolved. V shed 2 bases and J shed 5 bases, with 15 bases lying between them. The CDR3 covers 15 residues. Germline V CDR1 and CDR2: SGHVS, FQNEAQ. CDR3 DNA: TGTGCCAGCAGCTTAAGGCCGGGGTCGGGAACTGAAGCTTTCTTT. Its protein is CASSLRPGSGTEAFF.

The rearrangement joins TRBV13 to TRBJ1-3; 7 bases map to TRBD1. This CDR3 has 14 amino acids. Germline CDR1 and CDR2: PRHDT and FYEKMQ (reference sequence). Trimming removed 5 bases from V and 4 bases from J; junction bases left unmatched: 5. The CDR3 DNA reads TGTGCCAGCAGCCCACAGGGGCGGGGAAACACCATATATTTT. Its protein is CASSPQGRGNTIYF.

The chain recombines TRBV18 with TRBJ1-2, with D uncertain. The V gene's germline CDR1 is KGHSH and CDR2 LQKENI. The length of the CDR3 is 13 residues. The V end lost 5 bases, the J end lost 8 bases, and 15 bases lay between the germline ends. The CDR3 sequence: CASSALPGDGYTF. The CDR3 region has the DNA TGTGCCAGCTCAGCTCTCCCAGGAGACGGCTACACCTTC.

The gene calls are TRBV13 and TRBJ2-7; D is perhaps TRBD1 (5 bases). This CDR3 spans 13 amino acids. The germline V gene encodes CDR1 PRHDT and CDR2 FYEKMQ (reference sequence). The V gene lost 5 bases and the J gene lost 4 bases, with 12 bases spanning the gap. The DNA for the CDR3 is TGTGCCAGCAGCCCCAATGACAGATACGAGCAGTACTTC. Its protein is CASSPNDRYEQYF.

The rearrangement joins TRBV24-1 to TRBJ1-5, with 7 bases fitting TRBD1. The germline V gene encodes CDR1 KGHDR and CDR2 SFDVKD. The CDR3 spans 13 residues. With V trimmed by 10 bases and J by 1 base, 3 bases remained unmatched. The CDR3 bases are TGTGCCACGGGACAGTCCAGCAATCAGCCCCAGCATTTT. Its translation is CATGQSSNQPQHF.

The chain links TRBV25-1 to TRBJ2-7, with unresolved D. This CDR3 has 14 amino acids. Per the germline V gene, CDR1 is MGHDK and CDR2 is SYGVNS. V was pared by 3 bases and J by 0 bases, with 9 bases between. CDR3 DNA sequence: TGTGCCAGCAGTGATACTGTATCCTCCTACGAGCAGTACTTC. The encoded protein is CASSDTVSSYEQYF.

The chain couples TRBV6-5 to TRBJ1-1; weak D call: TRBD1 (5 bases). The ends were cut back, 7 bases at V and 3 bases at J, with 15 bases in the middle. This CDR3 region has 14 residues. Germline lookup yields CDR1 MNHEY and CDR2 SVGAGI. The CDR3 is CASTYGAGYTEAFF. As DNA, the CDR3 is TGTGCCAGCACCTATGGGGCGGGATACACTGAAGCTTTCTTT.

The genes are TRBV30 and TRBJ2-7; D gene uncertain. Germline V gene data show CDR1 as GTSNPN and CDR2 as SVGIG (reference sequence). CDR3 length: 12 amino acids. Trimming pared 2 bases from V and 5 bases from J, leaving 10 bases between. The CDR3 nucleotides read TGTGCCTGGAGTCCTCGTCGGGACGAGCAGTACTTC. Protein sequence: CAWSPRRDEQYF.

There are a few counts of this clone. The CDR3 coding sequence is TGCGCCAGCAGCACCGGGGACTCACAAGAGACCCAGTACTTC. As protein: CASSTGDSQETQYF. This sequence joins TRBV5-1 and TRBJ2-5, with D maybe TRBD2 (6 bases). Germline CDR1 is SGHRS and CDR2 is YFSETQ. Trimming took off 4 bases at V and 2 bases at J, with 12 bases between the two ends. The CDR3 is 14 residues long. Based on the CDR3 plus reference TRBV5-1 and TRBJ2-5, the full variable domain is KAGVTQTPRYLIKTRGQQVTLSCSPISGHRSVSWYQQTPGQGLQFLFEYFSETQRNKGNFPGRFSGRQFSNSRSEMNVSTLELGDSALYLCASSTGDSQETQYFGPGTRLLVL.

V usage is TRBV28 and J usage is TRBJ2-7, with D perhaps matching TRBD2 (5 bases). This CDR3 contains 13 residues. V lost 7 bases, J lost 3 bases, and 13 bases lay in between. The germline CDR1 and CDR2 sequences are MDHEN and SYDVKM. CDR3 sequence: CASTLVSGYEQYF. The CDR3 DNA reads TGTGCCAGCACGCTGGTCAGCGGCTACGAGCAGTACTTC.

The chain recombines TRBV6-4 with TRBJ1-1, with TRBD1 as a possible D gene (6 bases). The CDR3 runs 17 residues. CDR1 is MRHNA and CDR2 is SNTAGT in the germline V gene. The germline V and J ends were trimmed by 2 bases and 5 bases, with 21 bases remaining between them. CDR3 bases: TGTGCCAGCAGTGACCAGATTTCGTGGGGGGCCAGGACTGAAGCTTTCTTT. Residues: CASSDQISWGARTEAFF.

The chain employs TRBV19 and TRBJ2-5; D is undetermined. Germline CDR1 is LNHDA and CDR2 is SQIVND (reference sequence). The CDR3 has 13 amino acids. Trimming pared 2 bases from V and 3 bases from J, leaving 7 bases between. The CDR3 loop is CASSILGEETQYF. The DNA of the CDR3 is TGTGCCAGTAGTATACTTGGAGAAGAGACCCAGTACTTC.

The chain has TRBV27 and TRBJ2-7; 8 nucleotides match TRBD1. The germline CDR1 and CDR2 sequences are MNHEY and SMNVEV (reference sequence). CDR3 length: 14 residues. The ends lost 5 bases at V and 4 bases at J; junction bases unmatched: 7. CDR3 residues: CASSPDRAGYEQYF. The CDR3 nucleotides are TGTGCCAGCAGTCCGGACAGGGCAGGTTACGAGCAGTACTTC.

This chain joins TRBV4-3 and TRBJ1-4; no firm D call. Germline V gene data show CDR1 as LGHNA and CDR2 as YSLEER. The V and J ends lost 0 bases and 0 bases respectively, with 8 bases between them. This CDR3 is built from 16 residues. The CDR3 reads CASSQDHRATNEKLFF. In nucleotides, the CDR3 is TGCGCCAGCAGCCAAGATCACAGAGCAACTAATGAAAAACTGTTTTTT.

In its sample, this clone was seen a few times. The rearrangement links TRBV7-2 to TRBJ1-5, with D uncertain. The CDR3 runs 15 residues. Germline CDR1 and CDR2: SGHTA and FQGNSA. Deletions cut 4 bases from V and 0 bases from J, with 10 bases between. CDR3 amino acids: CASSYFTASNQPQHF. As DNA, the CDR3 is TGTGCCAGCAGCTACTTTACGGCTAGCAATCAGCCCCAGCATTTT.